This is a list of T cell receptor beta chains from one sample in a study of neurological immune-mediated disorders. TCRdb ran MiXCR on the 5' RACE reads and lists one entry per CDR3 protein. The data show 120,000 or so distinct CDR3 sequences, with about 3.2% seen just once and over 1% held by the top ten. The sample consisted of PBMCs. These receptors were taken from a woman between 25 and 40 years old with multiple sclerosis. Both conserved end residues are part of each CDR3. A D gene is named only where the DNA matches it firmly. Where a row states a size, it is once, few, many or the class of an expanded clone; other rows omit it.

TGCAGCGTACGGCGGGAGGGAGTGGGTGAGCAGTTCTTC CSVRREGVGEQFF TRBD2 TRBV29-1 many TRBJ2-1
TGTGCCAGCAGCTCCGGGACAGGGCTTAGGGGCTACACCTTC CASSSGTGLRGYTF TRBD1 TRBV7-2 many TRBJ1-2
TGTGCCAGCAAACAACCTGAAGCTTTCTTT CASKQPEAFF . TRBV14 many TRBJ1-1
TGCAGCGTTGAAACTGGTCCGGCCGAGCAGTTCTTC CSVETGPAEQFF . TRBV29-1 many TRBJ2-1
TGTGCCAGCAGTTTACTAGCGGTATCCGCCAATGAGCAGTTCTTC CASSLLAVSANEQFF TRBD2 TRBV6-5 many TRBJ2-1
TGTGCCAGCAGCCCGGACCGGGACCCCGGGAACAATGAGCAGTTCTTC CASSPDRDPGNNEQFF . TRBV7-6 . TRBJ2-1
TGTGCCAGCAGCTACCCGGGACTAGCGGGAGGGTTGGAGCAGTTCTTC CASSYPGLAGGLEQFF TRBD2 TRBV3-1 many TRBJ2-1
TGCGCCAGCAGCTTAAACACAGGGTACAATGAGCAGTTCTTC CASSLNTGYNEQFF . TRBV5-1 many TRBJ2-1
TGTGCCAGCAGACTTGACAGGGTCCCAACTAGCAATCAGCCCCAGCATTTT CASRLDRVPTSNQPQHF TRBD1 TRBV6-6 many TRBJ1-5
TGCGCCAGCAGCTTGACATACAACTACGAGCAGTACTTC CASSLTYNYEQYF . TRBV5-1 many TRBJ2-7